These 5 T cell receptor beta chains share one sample of origin, sequenced in a study of vaccination and CD4 T cells after COVID-19 (dated by TCRdb to 2022 to 2024). Libraries were constructed by PCR. The instrument given in TCRdb is Illumina iSeq 100. TCR sequencing of DNA from cultured CD4+ T cells used the Oncomine TCR Beta short-read assay at the Johns Hopkins FTIC core. TCRdb reanalyzed the raw reads on its own, using fastp at Q25 for trimming and MiXCR for clone calling, and kept in-frame beta chains. Every distinct CDR3 protein forms one entry, paired with its most common genes and DNA. The sample table contains over 9,000 distinct CDR3 sequences; only one count was recorded for about 20% of them. The ten largest clonotypes hold approximately 13% of the sample. These TCRs' antigens remain unknown. This sample's treatment or condition label indicates: approximately nine-day PBMC culture with coronavirus spike peptide pools or control peptides (ViraFEST assay).

Material: CD4+ T cells from blood, cultured in vitro, obtained after SARS-CoV-2 vaccination. These receptors originate from a human donor who had recovered from COVID-19.

The chain uses TRBV11-3 and TRBJ2-1; TRBD2 is a possible D gene (5 bases). Trimming took off 4 bases at V and 9 bases at J, with 7 bases between the two ends. The CDR3 has 11 residues. Germline V gives CDR1 SGHNT, CDR2 YENEEA. CDR3 loop: CASSSRGEQFF. CDR3 nucleotide sequence: TGTGCCAGCAGCTCACGGGGTGAGCAGTTCTTC. Drawing the rest from reference TRBV11-3 and TRBJ2-1, the complete variable domain is EAGVVQSPRYKIIEKKQPVAFWCNPISGHNTLYWYLQNLGQGPELLIRYENEEAVDDSQLPKDRFSAERLKGVDSTLKIQPAELGDSAVYLCASSSRGEQFFGPGTRLTVL.

This clonotype has more than one count but fewer than ten. CDR3 protein: CASSPRRDQQFF. Written as DNA, the CDR3 is TGTGCCAGCAGTCCGCGCCGGGACCAGCAGTTCTTC. The chain employs TRBV28 and TRBJ2-1; D possibly matches TRBD1 or TRBD2 (5 bases each). Trimming stripped 5 bases from V and 11 bases from J, with 13 bases between. CDR3 length: 12 amino acids. CDR1 MDHEN and CDR2 SYDVKM come from the germline V gene.

V is TRBV7-2 and J is TRBJ1-2; D may be TRBD1 (6 bases). V lost 7 bases and J 8 bases, leaving 14 bases between the germline ends. Germline V gene sequence: CDR1 SGHTA, CDR2 FQGNSA. The CDR3 has 12 amino acids. CDR3 loop: CASTATGLGYTF. CDR3 bases: TGTGCCAGCACCGCCACAGGGTTGGGCTACACCTTC.

Only a few counts were recorded for this clonotype. The gene calls are TRBV20-1 and TRBJ2-7, with 7 nucleotides matching TRBD1. This CDR3 is 14 amino acids long. After removal of 6 bases from V and 5 bases from J, the junction contained 13 bases not matched to a gene. CDR1 DFQATT and CDR2 SNEGSKA come from the germline V gene (reference sequence). The chain's CDR3 is CSAKRSQGKHEQYF. The CDR3 nucleotides read TGCAGTGCCAAGAGATCACAGGGGAAGCACGAGCAGTACTTC.

The chain employs TRBV5-5 and TRBJ2-2, with TRBD1 matching over 12 bases. This CDR3 has 15 residues. The germline gives CDR1 SGHKS, CDR2 YYEKEE (reference sequence). The V segment lost 5 bases and the J segment 2 bases; nucleotides outside the gene matches: 1. The CDR3 sequence: CASRGTGGNTGELFF. The CDR3, as DNA: TGTGCCAGCAGAGGGACAGGGGGCAACACCGGGGAGCTGTTTTTT.